This note documents a single T cell receptor beta chain sequence. What antigen it recognizes has not been identified. No base-level quality is on record; no much larger clone is a single base apart. The library was generated by the immunoSEQ multiplex PCR assay. The multiplex PCR relied on a mix of 60 forward primers for TCR Vbeta segments and 13 reverse primers for TCR Jbeta segments. Amplification of the CDR3 region of rearranged TCR beta genes was performed with a multiplex PCR assay on genomic DNA. The amplified TCR beta libraries were sequenced on the Illumina HiSeq System as 87-base-pair reads. As for how the authors treated the data: A later analysis tallied tens of millions of unique TCR beta chains across the roughly 610 repertoires, and approximately 12 million of those chains were shared by two or more donors. Raw reads were error-corrected and collapsed into unique sequences with a nearest-neighbor algorithm that merged closely related sequences to remove PCR and sequencing errors. To assign V, D and J gene segments, CDR3 sequences were aligned to IMGT reference sequences. Each retained sequence needed at least a six-nucleotide match to both a V gene segment and a J gene segment. A rearrangement was called productive if the CDR3 had no stop codons and remained in frame with V and J, and every other rearrangement was called non-productive. Following IMGT convention, CDR3 was defined as the stretch from the second conserved V-encoded cysteine up to the conserved J-encoded phenylalanine. The earlier analysis of some 550 of the donors excluded any sequence lacking an unambiguous match to a single V gene segment. In an earlier analysis of 587 of the donors, V segments were called functional above 56.7% productive rearrangements and were called segregating when the between-donor standard deviation exceeded 5%. To diagnose cytomegalovirus status from the catalog of TCR beta chain sequences, a statistical classification framework was built. V and J gene assignment, in a later analysis, came from comparing TCR nucleotide sequences with IMGT/GENE-DB human TR gene sequences. Using the TCRdist pipeline, a later analysis assigned CDR3 sequences along with most-parsimonious VDJ recombination scenarios. In a later analysis, each TCR beta chain was defined by its CDR3 amino acid sequence together with its V-gene family, and reads without a unique V-gene family were excluded. A later analysis removed several hundred highly shared, low-generation-probability nucleotide sequences to deal with suspected cross-contamination and a sequencing artifact. In a later analysis, a clonal expansion index was calculated for each public chain from normalized within-repertoire ranks of inferred template counts. A later analysis computed generation probabilities with a VDJ recombination model fitted to out-of-frame rearrangements, and checked the results against IGoR. In a later analysis, hypergeometric tests were used to score TCR-TCR, TCR-HLA and TCR-CMV co-occurrence, with a repertoire-size bias correction applied to TCR pairs. A later analysis estimated false discovery rates by permuting HLA or CMV assignments 20 times. In a later analysis, co-occurring TCRs were grouped using DBSCAN, and TCRdist sequence similarity was added for clustering within HLA-allele-positive subsets. Co-occurrence clustering excluded repertoires with fewer than 30,000 or more than 120,000 public chains, plus five with anomalous nucleotide sharing. The table was pulled from immuneACCESS by TCRdb, which kept in-frame rearrangements only. Such tables lose some clones; where checked, under half of the loss comes from unresolved V genes, and the rest has no known cause. V and J calls plus clone size are reproduced from that table; the DNA served to infer D and trimming. The sample contains roughly 170,000 clones, approximately 71% of them found a single time. Roughly 1.6% of the sample is held by the ten biggest clonotypes.

This sample stems from a study of cytomegalovirus exposure and HLA in healthy donors (dated by TCRdb to the late 2010s). For context, the study as a whole: An earlier analysis of some 550 of the donors reported 250 to 300 Gb of sequence data and some 120 million unique TCR beta sequences from about 180 million T cells. Roughly 310 gigabases of sequencing data and tens of millions of unique TCR sequences were included in an early release covering 550 to 650 HLA-typed donors. Of the approximately 400 genotyped donors, approximately 82% fell in the genetic ancestry cluster associated with self-reported Caucasian donors. The study aimed to test whether signatures of past pathogen exposure could be identified by cataloging public T cell receptors. The study profiled the T cell repertoires of about 720 subjects by immunosequencing and related them to cytomegalovirus serostatus. Besides the first cohort of more than 650 subjects, a separate validation cohort made up of around 120 different subjects was used. To predict cytomegalovirus infection status, the study brought together high-throughput TCR immunosequencing, statistical association of individual TCRs with disease status, and machine learning. To study patterns of TCR occurrence, a later analysis re-analyzed previously published TCR beta repertoires from several hundred donors and added high-resolution HLA genotyping. Rather than using new phenotypic data, the later analysis identified candidate immune exposures from TCR beta sequences and from how often those sequences occurred across donors. To decide whether each TCR beta V gene segment behaved as functional or pseudogenic, an earlier analysis of fewer than 750 of the donors relied on high-throughput TCR beta sequencing. Donor age, sex, ethnicity and CMV serostatus were collected together with the repertoire data. In a later genetic analysis, genome-wide SNP genotypes for about three fifths of the 666 donors were used, and that subset was treated as a discovery cohort. All discovery cohort repertoires had been generated using a single sequencing platform. HLA typing included class I and class II loci at four-digit resolution. The number of donors typed differed by locus, with roughly 620-640 for A, B, C, DRB1 and DQB1, 522 for DQA1, over 600 for DPA1, and under 490 for DPB1. Because of strong linkage in the cohort, roughly five DR-DQ haplotypes were treated as single units for association and clustering. Among around 400 genotyped donors of the cohort, an average of roughly 240,000 unique TCR beta nucleotide sequences were sequenced per donor, roughly 18% of them non-productive. Findings and caveats that apply to the study as a whole: A few of the identified cytomegalovirus-associated TCR beta chains were confirmed in vitro to be specific for cytomegalovirus antigens. A total of some 180 TCR beta chains were listed by the study as associated with cytomegalovirus. A further reported finding was that TCR beta sequences accurately predicted the HLA-A and HLA-B alleles for most subjects in the first cohort. A group of highly shared sequence variants was considered likely to be a technical artifact of the sequencing pipeline. Most TCR sequences were observed very rarely across donors, whereas some public TCRs were present in many individuals. In a later analysis, TCR association rates were found to vary across HLA loci, with the most associated TCRs seen for DRB1 alleles and the fewest for HLA-C alleles. A later analysis found that most CMV-associated TCR beta chains appeared HLA-restricted, with HLA associations seemingly driven largely by CMV exposure. CMV serostatus was the only immune exposure information available for the cohort. Because counts were too low, about 18 rarely observed V segments, including chromosome 9 orphons, were excluded from the earlier analysis of several hundred of the donors. Because HLA typing was unavailable for some donors at each locus, only the typed subset was used in association tests. In both the original and validation cohorts, the classifier was reported to diagnose cytomegalovirus status with high specificity and sensitivity. The authors suggested that the approach could potentially be extended to other disease states and immunological phenotypes. A later genetic analysis associated a missense DCLRE1C variant with V-gene and J-gene trimming of TCR beta chains, and an independent cohort replicated the association. Linkage disequilibrium might explain the correlated functional status among segregating V segments, but an unknown experimental factor could not be ruled out. In a later analysis, HLA-associated TCR beta chains showed more clonal expansion and lower generation probabilities than non-associated chains that were equally common. Roughly uniform sequencing depth across donors was assumed in presence/absence analyses, although this assumption may not hold. A later genetic analysis reported fewer N-insertions in productive TCRs among donors in an Asian-associated ancestry cluster than the approximately 700-donor mean. Because the 87-base-pair reads could not distinguish some IMGT-functional V segments, including TRBV6-2 and TRBV6-3, those segments were excluded. Specific HLA alleles were associated with 15,000 to 20,000 TCR beta sequences at a false discovery rate of 0.05 in a later analysis. Strong co-occurrence of HLA alleles, especially DR and DQ, made assigning TCR associations to individual alleles difficult. In a later analysis, several top co-occurrence clusters were reported to appear linked to parvovirus B19, influenza, CMV and Epstein-Barr virus. In an earlier analysis of around 600 of the donors, most TCR beta V segments appeared in productive rearrangements about 87% or about 30% of the time, broadly matching IMGT annotations. Only TCR beta chains were sequenced in this cohort, and the absence of alpha or paired-chain data limited detectable features.

Trimming leaves V shorter by 6 bases and J shorter by 2 bases, with the junction holding 6 bases beyond the gene matches. The CDR3 measures 14 amino acids from cysteine to phenylalanine. The kept DNA is CDR3 alone, 42 bases in frame from the first base. Taken from the germline V gene (reference sequence), the CDR1 and CDR2 loops are LNHDA and SQIVND. The cohort comprised around 690 healthy bone marrow donors. All cohort members were sampled while nominally healthy, although unrecorded immune exposures were likely present. The donor was CMV seronegative and was included in the group of several hundred seronegative cohort members. Each donor provided a peripheral blood sample, and peripheral blood mononuclear cells were used for TCR beta sequencing. The Qiagen DNeasy Blood Extraction Kit was used to extract genomic DNA from the blood cell samples.

The sample comprised PBMCs. The sequence derives from a girl between 10 and 17 years old in good health and CMV-seronegative. The chain links TRBV19 with TRBJ2-5; 7 central nucleotides agree with TRBD1. The DNA reads as follows: TGTGCCAGTAGGGTGACAGGGCTTCAAGAGACCCAGTACTTC. This sequence encodes CASRVTGLQETQYF. With the portions outside the CDR3 filled from the reference TRBV19 and TRBJ2-5 genes, the complete variable region becomes DGGITQSPKYLFRKEGQNVTLSCEQNLNHDAMYWYRQDPGQGLRLIYYSQIVNDFQKGDIAEGYSVSREKKESFPLTVTSAQKNPTAFYLCASRVTGLQETQYFGPGTRLLVL.